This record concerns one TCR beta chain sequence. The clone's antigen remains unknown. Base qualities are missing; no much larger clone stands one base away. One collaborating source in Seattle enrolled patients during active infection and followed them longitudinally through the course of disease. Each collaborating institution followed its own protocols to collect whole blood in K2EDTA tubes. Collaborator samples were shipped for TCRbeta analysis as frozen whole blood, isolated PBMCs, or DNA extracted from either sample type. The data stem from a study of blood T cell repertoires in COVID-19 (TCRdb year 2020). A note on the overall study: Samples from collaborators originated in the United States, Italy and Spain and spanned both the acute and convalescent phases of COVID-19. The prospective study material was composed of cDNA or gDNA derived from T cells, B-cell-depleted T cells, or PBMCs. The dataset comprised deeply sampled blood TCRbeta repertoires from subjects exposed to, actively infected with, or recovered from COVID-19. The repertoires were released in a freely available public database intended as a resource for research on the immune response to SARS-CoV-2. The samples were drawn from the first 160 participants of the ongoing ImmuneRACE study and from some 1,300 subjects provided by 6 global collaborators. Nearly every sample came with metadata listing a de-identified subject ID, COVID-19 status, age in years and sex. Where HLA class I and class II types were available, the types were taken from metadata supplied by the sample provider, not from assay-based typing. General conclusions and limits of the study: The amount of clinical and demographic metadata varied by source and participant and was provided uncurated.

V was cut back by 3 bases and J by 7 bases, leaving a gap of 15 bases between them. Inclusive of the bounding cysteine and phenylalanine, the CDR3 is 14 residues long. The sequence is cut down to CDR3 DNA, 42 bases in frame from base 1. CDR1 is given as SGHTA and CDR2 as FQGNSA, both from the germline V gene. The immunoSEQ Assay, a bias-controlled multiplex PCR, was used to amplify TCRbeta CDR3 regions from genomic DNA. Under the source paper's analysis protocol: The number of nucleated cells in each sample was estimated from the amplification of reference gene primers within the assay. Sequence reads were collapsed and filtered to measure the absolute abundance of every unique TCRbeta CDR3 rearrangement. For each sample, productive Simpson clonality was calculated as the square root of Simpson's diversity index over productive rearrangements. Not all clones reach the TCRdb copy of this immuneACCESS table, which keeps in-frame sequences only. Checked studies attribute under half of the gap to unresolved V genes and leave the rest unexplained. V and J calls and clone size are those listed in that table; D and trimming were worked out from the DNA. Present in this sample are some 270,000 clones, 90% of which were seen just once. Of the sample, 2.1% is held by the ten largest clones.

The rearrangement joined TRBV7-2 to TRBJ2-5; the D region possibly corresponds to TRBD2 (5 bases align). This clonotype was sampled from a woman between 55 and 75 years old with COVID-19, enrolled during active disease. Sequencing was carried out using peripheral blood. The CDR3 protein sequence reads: CASSFSDSFATQYF. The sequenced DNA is TGTGCCAGCAGCTTCTCGGACTCTTTCGCGACCCAGTACTTC.